A single sample is the source of the 6 T cell receptor beta chains below, sequenced in a study of T cell clones after liver transplantation. This table comes from immunoSEQ multiplex PCR, and its TCRdb copy is limited to in-frame clones, with some not included. This sample has more than 95,000 clones, with 75% to 90% found just once. Material: CD4+ T cells from blood, obtained before liver transplant. The source is a human donor who received a liver transplant.

This chain joins TRBV7-3 and TRBJ2-3; 7 nucleotides align to TRBD2. The V and J ends lost 2 bases and 3 bases, in that order; junction bases with no gene match: 2. The CDR3 covers 14 residues. Per the germline V gene, CDR1 is SGHTA and CDR2 is FQGTGA. CDR3 loop: CASSLAGETDTQYF. CDR3 nucleotide sequence: TGTGCCAGCAGCTTAGCGGGAGAGACAGATACGCAGTATTTT.

The DNA of the CDR3 is TGTGCCAGTAGTATATATGGTAGCGGGAGAACAAATACGCAGTATTTT. Protein: CASSIYGSGRTNTQYF. The chain couples TRBV19 to TRBJ2-3, with 9 positions matching TRBD2. J lost 7 bases, V lost 2 bases, and 10 bases had no gene match. Germline-derived CDR1 and CDR2 are LNHDA and SQIVND (reference sequence). The CDR3 has 16 amino acids. Looking up the rest from reference TRBV19 and TRBJ2-3 gives the full variable domain: DGGITQSPKYLFRKEGQNVTLSCEQNLNHDAMYWYRQDPGQGLRLIYYSQIVNDFQKGDIAEGYSVSREKKESFPLTVTSAQKNPTAFYLCASSIYGSGRTNTQYFGPGTRLTVL.

The V call is TRBV28, the J call TRBJ1-4; the D is unclear. This CDR3 spans 16 amino acids. Trimming shortened V by 6 bases and J by 1 base, and 15 bases separated the two germline ends. Per the germline V gene, CDR1 is MDHEN and CDR2 is SYDVKM. The CDR3 reads CASSSFGEITNEKLFF. CDR3 in DNA: TGTGCCAGCAGCTCGTTCGGGGAAATAACTAATGAAAAACTGTTTTTT.

In its sample, this clone was seen once. CDR3 region: CASSPQGADYGYTF. The CDR3 coding sequence is TGTGCCAGCTCACCACAGGGGGCGGACTATGGCTACACCTTC. The V and J genes are TRBV18 and TRBJ1-2, with 7 bases identical to TRBD1. Trimming cost V 1 base and J 3 bases; bases outside gene matches: 2. From germline, CDR1 is KGHSH and CDR2 LQKENI. The CDR3 extends over 14 amino acids.

This chain uses TRBV2 with TRBJ2-5, with D possibly being TRBD2 (5 bases). This CDR3 has 13 residues. Trimming left V 5 bases short and J 3 bases short, with 10 bases between. Germline values: CDR1 SNHLY, CDR2 FYNNEI. CDR3 in amino acids: CASSPGLEETQYF. In nucleotides, the CDR3 is TGTGCCAGCAGTCCCGGACTTGAAGAGACCCAGTACTTC.

This chain uses TRBV7-9 with TRBJ2-7; 8 positions agree with TRBD1. Looked up from germline, CDR1 is SEHNR and CDR2 is FQNEAQ (reference sequence). After removal of 5 bases from V and 5 bases from J, the junction contained 5 bases not matched to a gene. The CDR3 contains 13 residues. The CDR3 spells CASSPQGADEQYF. The CDR3 nucleotides read TGTGCCAGCAGCCCTCAGGGGGCCGACGAGCAGTACTTC.